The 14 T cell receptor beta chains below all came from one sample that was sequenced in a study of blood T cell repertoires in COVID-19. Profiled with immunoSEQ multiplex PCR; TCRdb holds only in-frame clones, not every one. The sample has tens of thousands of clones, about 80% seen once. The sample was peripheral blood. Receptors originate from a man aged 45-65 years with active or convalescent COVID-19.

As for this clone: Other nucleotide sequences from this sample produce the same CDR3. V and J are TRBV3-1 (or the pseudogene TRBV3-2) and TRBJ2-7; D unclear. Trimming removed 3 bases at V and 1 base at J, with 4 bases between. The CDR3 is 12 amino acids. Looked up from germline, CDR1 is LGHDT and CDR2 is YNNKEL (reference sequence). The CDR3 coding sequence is TGTGCCAGCAGCCAGGCTTCCTACGAGCAGTACTTC. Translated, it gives CASSQASYEQYF.

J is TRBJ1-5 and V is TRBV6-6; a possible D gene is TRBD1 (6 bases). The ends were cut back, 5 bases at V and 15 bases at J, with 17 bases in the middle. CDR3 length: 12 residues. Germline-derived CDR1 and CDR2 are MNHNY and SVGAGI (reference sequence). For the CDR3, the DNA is TGTGCCAGCAGTGGGGACACCACCACCCGGCATTTT. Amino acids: CASSGDTTTRHF.

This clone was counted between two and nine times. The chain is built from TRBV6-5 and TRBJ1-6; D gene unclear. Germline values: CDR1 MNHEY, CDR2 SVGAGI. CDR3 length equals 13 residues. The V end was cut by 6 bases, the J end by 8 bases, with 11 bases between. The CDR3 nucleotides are TGTGCCAGCAGCACGGGATTTGATTCACCCCTCCACTTT. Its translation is CASSTGFDSPLHF.

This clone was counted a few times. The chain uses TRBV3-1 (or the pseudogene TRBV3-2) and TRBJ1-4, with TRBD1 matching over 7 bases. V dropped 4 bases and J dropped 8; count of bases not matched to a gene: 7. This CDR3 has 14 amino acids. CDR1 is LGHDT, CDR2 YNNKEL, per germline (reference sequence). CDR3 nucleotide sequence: TGTGCCAGCAGCCCCCCACAGGGGCTCGAAAAACTGTTTTTT. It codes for CASSPPQGLEKLFF.

The CDR3 here is CASSLDTLNTEAFF. The CDR3 DNA follows: TGTGCCAGCAGCTTGGACACATTGAACACTGAAGCTTTCTTT. V and J are TRBV5-4 and TRBJ1-1; D gene unclear. In germline, CDR1 is SGHNT, CDR2 YYREEE (reference sequence). V was trimmed by 0 bases and J by 0 bases, leaving 6 bases between them. The CDR3 has 14 amino acids.

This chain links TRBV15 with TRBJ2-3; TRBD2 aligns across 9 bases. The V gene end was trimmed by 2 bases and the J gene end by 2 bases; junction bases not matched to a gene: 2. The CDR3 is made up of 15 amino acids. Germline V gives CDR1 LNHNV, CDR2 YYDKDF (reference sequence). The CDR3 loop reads CATSRRLAATDTQYF. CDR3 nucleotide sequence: TGTGCCACCAGCAGACGACTAGCGGCCACAGATACGCAGTATTTT.

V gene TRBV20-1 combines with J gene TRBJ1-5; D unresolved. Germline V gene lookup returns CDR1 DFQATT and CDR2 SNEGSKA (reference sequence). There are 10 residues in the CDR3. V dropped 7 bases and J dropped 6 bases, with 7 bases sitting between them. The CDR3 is CSGLGQPQHF. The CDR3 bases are TGCAGTGGCCTAGGTCAGCCCCAGCATTTT.

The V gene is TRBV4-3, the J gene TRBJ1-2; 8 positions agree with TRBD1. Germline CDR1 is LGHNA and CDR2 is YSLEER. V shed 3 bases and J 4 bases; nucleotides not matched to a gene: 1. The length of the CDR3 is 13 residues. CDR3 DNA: TGCGCCAGCAGCCAGGGGACAGGCTATGGCTACACCTTC. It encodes CASSQGTGYGYTF.

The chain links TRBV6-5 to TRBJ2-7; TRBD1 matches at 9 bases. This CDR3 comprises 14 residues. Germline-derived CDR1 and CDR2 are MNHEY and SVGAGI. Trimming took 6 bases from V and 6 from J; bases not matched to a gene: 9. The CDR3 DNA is TGTGCCAGCAGAGGAGGGACAGGGTTAATCGAGCAGTACTTC. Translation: CASRGGTGLIEQYF.

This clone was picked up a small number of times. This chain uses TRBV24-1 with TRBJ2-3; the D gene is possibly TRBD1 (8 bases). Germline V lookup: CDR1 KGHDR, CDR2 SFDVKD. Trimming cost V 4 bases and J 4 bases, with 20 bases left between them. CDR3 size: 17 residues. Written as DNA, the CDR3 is TGTGCCACCAGTGACCCTTCCTACAGGGGGGGTTCAGATACGCAGTATTTT. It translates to CATSDPSYRGGSDTQYF.

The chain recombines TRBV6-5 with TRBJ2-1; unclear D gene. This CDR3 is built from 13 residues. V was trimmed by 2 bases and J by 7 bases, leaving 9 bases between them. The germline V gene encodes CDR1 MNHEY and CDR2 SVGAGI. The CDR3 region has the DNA TGTGCCAGCAGTTACGCAATAGCTAATGAGCAGTTCTTC. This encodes CASSYAIANEQFF.

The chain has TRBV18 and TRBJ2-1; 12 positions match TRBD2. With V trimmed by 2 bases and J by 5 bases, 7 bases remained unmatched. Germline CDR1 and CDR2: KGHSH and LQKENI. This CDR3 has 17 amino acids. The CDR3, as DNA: TGTGCCAGCTCACCAGCAGGTCGGACTAGCGGGGACAATGAGCAGTTCTTC. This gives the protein CASSPAGRTSGDNEQFF.

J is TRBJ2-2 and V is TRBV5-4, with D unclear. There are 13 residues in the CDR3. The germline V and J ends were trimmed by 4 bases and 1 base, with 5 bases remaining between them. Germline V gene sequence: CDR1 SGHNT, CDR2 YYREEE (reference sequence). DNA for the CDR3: TGTGCCAGCAGCGAGAAGAACACCGGGGAGCTGTTTTTT. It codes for CASSEKNTGELFF. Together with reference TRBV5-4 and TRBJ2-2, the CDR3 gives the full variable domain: ETGVTQSPTHLIKTRGQQVTLRCSSQSGHNTVSWYQQALGQGPQFIFQYYREEENGRGNFPPRFSGLQFPNYSSELNVNALELDDSALYLCASSEKNTGELFFGEGSRLTVL.

CDR3: CASSLAYRESYNEQFF. The CDR3 DNA is TGTGCCAGCAGCTTGGCCTACAGGGAGTCCTACAATGAGCAGTTCTTC. V is TRBV5-6 and J is TRBJ2-1; tentative D call: TRBD1 (6 bases). Germline assignment: CDR1 SGHDT and CDR2 YYEEEE. V lost 0 bases, J lost 1 base, and 11 bases lay in between. The CDR3 length is 16 residues.